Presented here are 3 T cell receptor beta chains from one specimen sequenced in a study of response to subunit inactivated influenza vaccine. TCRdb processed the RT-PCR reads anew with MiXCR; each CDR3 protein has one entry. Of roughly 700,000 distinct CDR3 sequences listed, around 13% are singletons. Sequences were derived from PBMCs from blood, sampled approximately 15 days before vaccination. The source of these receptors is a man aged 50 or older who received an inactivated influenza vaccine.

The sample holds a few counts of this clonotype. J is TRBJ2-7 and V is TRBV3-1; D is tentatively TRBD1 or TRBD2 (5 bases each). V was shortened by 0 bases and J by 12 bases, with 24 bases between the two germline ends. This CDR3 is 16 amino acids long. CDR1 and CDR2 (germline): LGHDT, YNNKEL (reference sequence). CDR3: CASSQDPSVVVGDRYF. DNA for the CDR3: TGTGCCAGCAGCCAAGACCCCAGCGTAGTAGTCGGGGACCGGTACTTC.

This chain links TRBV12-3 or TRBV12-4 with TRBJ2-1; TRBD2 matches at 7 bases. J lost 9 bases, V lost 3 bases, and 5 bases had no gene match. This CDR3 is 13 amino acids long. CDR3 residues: CASSFSAGAEQFF. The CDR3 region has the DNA TGTGCCAGCAGTTTCTCCGCGGGAGCTGAGCAGTTCTTC.

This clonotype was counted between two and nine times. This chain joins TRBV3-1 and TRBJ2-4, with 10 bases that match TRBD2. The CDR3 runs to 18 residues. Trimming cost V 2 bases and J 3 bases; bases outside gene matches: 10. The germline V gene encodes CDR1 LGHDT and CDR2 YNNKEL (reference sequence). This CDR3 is CASSQTPPSGSGKNIQYF. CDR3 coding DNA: TGTGCCAGCAGCCAAACCCCCCCTAGCGGGAGTGGCAAAAACATTCAGTACTTC. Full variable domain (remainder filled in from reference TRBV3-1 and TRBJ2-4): DTAVSQTPKYLVTQMGNDKSIKCEQNLGHDTMYWYKQDSKKFLKIMFSYNNKELIINETVPNRFSPKSPDKAHLNLHINSLELGDSAVYFCASSQTPPSGSGKNIQYFGAGTRLSVL.